Following are 31 T cell receptor beta chains from one sample sequenced in a study of blood T cells in healthy people across ages. PCR was performed a second time for about 7 to 11 cycles using a sample-barcoded 5' primer and a J-beta primer mix. TCRdb re-derived calls from the 5' RACE reads in MiXCR, one entry per CDR3 protein. The table records under 2,000,000 distinct CDR3 sequences, roughly 50% of them present only once. The sequencing sample was made of blood. These receptors were taken from a woman aged 40 to 50 in good health.

This chain links TRBV21-1 with TRBJ2-7; TRBD2, the table's D call, was not compared with the DNA. TRBV21-1 is a listed pseudogene. This CDR3 spans 17 amino acids. CDR3 amino acids: CASSSERGGTHYYEQYF. The CDR3 DNA reads as TGTGCCAGCAGCAGCGAGCGGGGGGGGACCCACTACTACGAGCAGTACTTC.

A single count supports this clonotype. The rearrangement links TRBV5-1 to TRBJ2-6; D is ambiguous. Germline CDR1 and CDR2: SGHRS and YFSETQ. V was trimmed by 1 base and J by 4 bases, leaving 12 bases between them. This CDR3 comprises 16 residues. This CDR3 is CASSLQRTSGANVLTF. The CDR3 nucleotides read TGCGCCAGCAGCTTGCAAAGAACTTCCGGGGCCAACGTCCTGACTTTC.

The V gene is TRBV18, the J gene TRBJ2-4, with D maybe TRBD1 (6 bases). Germline V gene lookup returns CDR1 KGHSH and CDR2 LQKENI. V was cut by 0 bases and J by 0 bases, with 9 bases left in between. The CDR3 length is 16 residues. CDR3 region: CASSPPRDTAKNIQYF. CDR3 coding DNA: TGTGCCAGCTCACCACCGAGGGACACAGCCAAAAACATTCAGTACTTC.

The J gene is TRBJ2-5, the V gene TRBV6-1; perhaps TRBD2 as D (5 bases). The CDR3 is 16 amino acids. Trimming left V 4 bases short and J 5 bases short, with 20 bases between. Germline V gene lookup returns CDR1 MNHNS and CDR2 SASEGT. This CDR3 reads CASSAYPTGRGETQYF. The CDR3, as DNA: TGTGCCAGCAGTGCATATCCCACGGGTAGAGGGGAGACCCAGTACTTC.

This clonotype was seen a few times. The CDR3 sequence: CASSSYTDQETQYF. The CDR3, as DNA: TGTGCCAGCAGCTCTTACACGGACCAAGAGACCCAGTACTTC. The chain links TRBV12-3 or TRBV12-4 to TRBJ2-5; D uncertain. This CDR3 spans 14 amino acids. V was shortened by 6 bases and J by 0 bases, with 11 bases between the two germline ends.

This sequence joins TRBV2 and TRBJ1-2; D is unresolved. The CDR3 loop spans 15 amino acids. In germline, CDR1 is SNHLY, CDR2 FYNNEI. V lost 0 bases and J 0 bases, leaving 8 bases between the germline ends. The CDR3 bases are TGTGCCAGCAGTGAAGCCAACTTAGCTAACTATGGCTACACCTTC. This sequence encodes CASSEANLANYGYTF.

The chain links TRBV15 to TRBJ2-7, with TRBD2 as a possible D gene (6 bases). The DNA end is a closer match to TRBJ2-5, so the J assignment may be wrong. CDR1 and CDR2 from the germline V gene are LNHNV and YYDKDF (reference sequence). The CDR3 consists of 15 residues. CDR3: CATSRPGGGSETQYF. The CDR3 nucleotides are TGTGCCACCAGCAGACCCGGAGGAGGGTCCGAGACCCAGTACTTC.

This sequence joins TRBV24-1 and TRBJ1-2; D remains unclear. The CDR3 consists of 15 residues. Trimming took off 3 bases at V and 0 bases at J, with 10 bases between the two ends. Germline values: CDR1 KGHDR, CDR2 SFDVKD. CDR3 DNA sequence: TGTGCCACCAGTGATCCGGCGGGTGCTAACTATGGCTACACCTTC. It specifies CATSDPAGANYGYTF.

The J gene is TRBJ2-7, the V gene TRBV6-2 or TRBV6-3; D gene uncertain. Germline V lookup: CDR1 MNHEY, CDR2 SVGEGT. V was trimmed by 2 bases and J by 1 base, leaving 15 bases between them. There are 16 residues in the CDR3. This chain's CDR3 is CASSYGPVPQSYEQYF. In nucleotides, the CDR3 is TGTGCCAGCAGTTACGGCCCAGTACCTCAATCCTACGAGCAGTACTTC.

This chain connects TRBV18 to TRBJ1-4; the match to TRBD1 covers 8 bases. The germline gives CDR1 KGHSH, CDR2 LQKENI. This CDR3 comprises 12 residues. After removal of 6 bases from V and 7 bases from J, the junction contained 1 base not matched to a gene. For the CDR3, the DNA is TGTGCCAGCTCGGACAGGGTTGAAAAACTGTTTTTT. This gives the protein CASSDRVEKLFF.

The chain has TRBV6-2 or TRBV6-3 and TRBJ2-1; TRBD1 might be the D (5 bases). V dropped 6 bases and J dropped 6 bases, with 15 bases sitting between them. Germline CDR1 is MNHEY and CDR2 is SVGEGT. The CDR3 totals 14 residues. The CDR3 loop is CASSLRITGNEQFF. The DNA of the CDR3 is TGTGCCAGCAGCCTTCGGATAACAGGCAATGAGCAGTTCTTC.

CDR3 bases: TGTGCCAGCAGTTCCCCCGACAGGGGGCTACAAGAGACCCAGTACTTC. Its protein product is CASSSPDRGLQETQYF. The V gene is TRBV6-5, the J gene TRBJ2-7; 10 bases are shared with TRBD1. The J call may be faulty, since TRBJ2-5 better matches the DNA end. CDR1 MNHEY and CDR2 SVGAGI come from the germline V gene. The CDR3 totals 16 residues.

The table lists this clonotype with a few counts. This sequence joins TRBV29-1 and TRBJ2-3, with D possibly called TRBD1 or TRBD2 (5 bases each). Germline assignment: CDR1 SQVTM and CDR2 ANQGSEA. V was shortened by 1 base and J by 0 bases, with 11 bases between the two germline ends. The CDR3 is made up of 15 amino acids. The chain's CDR3 is CSVEGGISSTDTQYF. CDR3 sequence (DNA): TGCAGCGTTGAAGGGGGGATTTCGAGCACAGATACGCAGTATTTT.

V is TRBV4-1 and J is TRBJ2-5; D remains ambiguous. The end of the DNA aligns better with TRBJ2-7, so the J call may be wrong. Germline CDR1 reads MGHRA; CDR2 reads YSYEKL. The CDR3 consists of 14 residues. CDR3 DNA: TGCGCCAGCAGCCAAGGGGTAGGGCGAAACGAGCAGTACTTC. It specifies CASSQGVGRNEQYF.

CDR3 sequence (DNA): TGTGCCAGCAGCGACCGACTAGTCGGAGAGACCCAGTACTTC. It codes for CASSDRLVGETQYF. This sequence joins TRBV9 and TRBJ2-5, with D possibly being TRBD2 (6 bases). Per the germline V gene, CDR1 is SGDLS and CDR2 is YYNGEE. CDR3 length: 14 residues. Trimming removed 3 bases from V and 4 bases from J, with 13 bases in between.

The chain combines TRBV7-9 with TRBJ2-3, with D maybe TRBD2 (5 bases). Trimming removed 10 bases at V and 0 bases at J, with 11 bases between. In germline, CDR1 is SEHNR, CDR2 FQNEAQ (reference sequence). There are 13 residues in the CDR3. This CDR3 is CAITAASTDTQYF. DNA for the CDR3: TGTGCCATAACAGCGGCAAGCACAGATACGCAGTATTTT.

This clonotype has a handful of counts. V gene TRBV29-1 combines with J gene TRBJ2-7; 7 bases map to TRBD1. The CDR3 loop spans 14 amino acids. The V segment lost 3 bases and the J segment 0 bases; nucleotides outside the gene matches: 5. Germline lookup yields CDR1 SQVTM and CDR2 ANQGSEA. For the CDR3, the DNA is TGCAGCGTTGAGGGGACAGTCAACTCCTACGAGCAGTACTTC. Translating gives CSVEGTVNSYEQYF.

V usage is TRBV15 and J usage is TRBJ2-7; D remains unclear. Germline lookup yields CDR1 LNHNV and CDR2 YYDKDF (reference sequence). The V gene lost 3 bases and the J gene lost 2 bases, with 14 bases spanning the gap. The length of the CDR3 is 15 residues. This CDR3 is CATSRDRELPYEQYF. The CDR3 nucleotides are TGTGCCACCAGCAGGGATAGGGAACTCCCCTACGAGCAGTACTTC.

This clonotype came up once. The chain carries TRBV7-2 and TRBJ2-3; D possibly corresponds to TRBD2 (5 bases). The V and J ends lost 1 base and 7 bases respectively, with 9 bases between them. This CDR3 is 13 amino acids long. Germline V gene sequence: CDR1 SGHTA, CDR2 FQGNSA. CDR3 DNA: TGTGCCAGCAGCTTAGGGGAGTCAAATACGCAGTATTTT. Protein product: CASSLGESNTQYF. Full variable domain (missing parts from reference TRBV7-2 and TRBJ2-3): GAGVSQSPSNKVTEKGKDVELRCDPISGHTALYWYRQSLGQGLEFLIYFQGNSAPDKSGLPSDRFSAERTGGSVSTLTIQRTQQEDSAVYLCASSLGESNTQYFGPGTRLTVL.

V gene TRBV3-1 combines with J gene TRBJ1-1; 8 bases fit TRBD1. Trimming took 4 bases from V and 3 from J; bases not matched to a gene: 13. The CDR3 runs to 17 residues. The V gene's germline CDR1 is LGHDT and CDR2 YNNKEL (reference sequence). The CDR3 sequence: CASSLGDRWESHTEAFF. In DNA, the CDR3 is TGTGCCAGCAGCCTAGGGGACAGGTGGGAGTCCCACACTGAAGCTTTCTTT. The variable domain in full, with the rest retrieved from reference TRBV3-1 and TRBJ1-1, is DTAVSQTPKYLVTQMGNDKSIKCEQNLGHDTMYWYKQDSKKFLKIMFSYNNKELIINETVPNRFSPKSPDKAHLNLHINSLELGDSAVYFCASSLGDRWESHTEAFFGQGTRLTVV.

This clonotype was detected a few times. The chain recombines TRBV2 with TRBJ1-6, with D possibly being TRBD1 (5 bases). The CDR3 is made up of 15 amino acids. Germline CDR1 SNHLY, CDR2 FYNNEI. V lost 7 bases and J 1 base, leaving 11 bases between the germline ends. CDR3 sequence: CASKQQESYNSPLHF. DNA of the CDR3: TGTGCCAGCAAGCAACAGGAGTCCTATAATTCACCCCTCCACTTT.

This clonotype was detected a few times. V is TRBV7-8 and J is TRBJ2-7, with 10 bases aligning to TRBD2. With V trimmed by 2 bases and J by 2 bases, 3 bases remained unmatched. CDR1 is SGHVS and CDR2 is FQNEAQ in the germline V gene. The CDR3 spans 15 residues. The CDR3 nucleotides read TGTGCCAGCAGCTTAATCACTAGCGGGACCTACGAGCAGTACTTC. Its translation is CASSLITSGTYEQYF.

The chain carries TRBV27 and TRBJ1-6, with D possibly being TRBD1 (5 bases). V lost 5 bases and J lost 7, with 12 bases in between. The CDR3 runs to 14 residues. The germline V gene has CDR1 MNHEY and CDR2 SMNVEV (reference sequence). The DNA for the CDR3 is TGTGCCAGCAGTCGGCAGGGCGGCAATTCACCCCTCCACTTT. Its translation: CASSRQGGNSPLHF.

The sample holds a few counts of this clonotype. This chain links TRBV27 with TRBJ1-2; no firm D call. Deletions cut 0 bases from V and 2 bases from J, with 10 bases between. The CDR3 spans 15 residues. Germline values: CDR1 MNHEY, CDR2 SMNVEV (reference sequence). This CDR3 is CASSLSGEHNYGYTF. The DNA for the CDR3 is TGTGCCAGCAGTTTATCCGGAGAACACAACTATGGCTACACCTTC.

This clonotype was recorded at least ten times. This chain connects TRBV7-2 to TRBJ2-3; D not resolved. CDR1 SGHTA and CDR2 FQGNSA come from the germline V gene. V lost 1 base to trimming and J lost 1 base, with 6 bases between them. This CDR3 is 14 amino acids long. CDR3 protein: CASSLEWGTDTQYF. The CDR3 DNA sequence: TGTGCCAGCAGCTTAGAATGGGGCACAGATACGCAGTATTTT.

Worth noting for this clonotype: A much larger clone differs from this one at a single base, so this may be a read error. The chain joins TRBV3-1 to TRBJ2-6; a possible D gene is TRBD1 (5 bases). The CDR3 is made up of 18 amino acids. CDR1 is LGHDT, CDR2 YNNKEL, per germline (reference sequence). CDR3: CAGSLRVWALSGANVLTF. In DNA form, the CDR3 reads TGTGCCGGCAGCCTCAGGGTATGGGCTCTCTCTGGGGCCAACGTCCTGACTTTC.

This clonotype was seen a single time. This chain joins TRBV6-5 and TRBJ1-1; TRBD1 matches 10 bases. Germline CDR1 reads MNHEY; CDR2 reads SVGAGI. The CDR3 is 12 residues long. V lost 10 bases, J lost 6 bases, and 5 bases stayed unmatched. The CDR3 is CATGTGVPEAFF. The CDR3 DNA follows: TGTGCCACCGGGACAGGGGTCCCTGAAGCTTTCTTT.

This clonotype was counted many times. The CDR3 spells CASSLTSSTDTQYF. The CDR3, as DNA: TGTGCCAGCAGTTTGACATCTAGCACAGATACGCAGTATTTT. The chain joins TRBV12-3 or TRBV12-4 to TRBJ2-3, with no clear D. The V end was cut by 3 bases, the J end by 0 bases, with 7 bases between. The CDR3 has 14 residues.

Details on this clonotype: One end of the junction does not line up with germline, which may come from a read error. This rearrangement joins TRBV20-1 to TRBJ2-1; D not certain. CDR3 length equals 12 residues. Germline values: CDR1 DFQATT, CDR2 SNEGSKA (reference sequence). The CDR3 DNA is TGCAGTGCTAGATCGGTTCCCAATGAGCGGTTCTTC. It specifies CSARSVPNERFF.

The sample holds many counts of this clonotype. The V and J genes are TRBV13 and TRBJ2-4; a weak D match, TRBD2 (6 bases). Trimming took off 1 base at V and 0 bases at J, with 7 bases between the two ends. The CDR3 spans 15 residues. Germline V lookup: CDR1 PRHDT, CDR2 FYEKMQ (reference sequence). Here the CDR3 DNA reads TGTGCCAGCAGCTTAGCGGGGGTAGCCAAAAACATTCAGTACTTC. Residues: CASSLAGVAKNIQYF.

On this clonotype: One end of the junction varies from germline; a read error may be responsible. The rearrangement joins TRBV10-3 to TRBJ2-1, with TRBD1 identical over 11 bases. Germline CDR1 and CDR2: ENHRY and SYGVKD. CDR3 size: 15 residues. The CDR3 region is CAVSEGTGGYNEQFF. The CDR3 region has the DNA TGTGCCGTCAGTGAGGGGACAGGGGGGTACAATGAGCAGTTCTTC.